This T cell receptor (beta chain) was profiled in a study of a mutant IDH1 vaccine in newly diagnosed glioma (dated by TCRdb to the early 2020s). With respect to the entire study: Vaccination was initiated 4-6 weeks after radiotherapy alone, or concurrently with temozolomide cycles in the chemotherapy-containing groups. Of the 30 to 35 patients who were treated, around 60% were male and 37.5% were female, and the mean age was around 40 years. Before enrollment, most patients had been given radiochemotherapy with temozolomide as standard therapy, while the rest had received either radiotherapy alone or temozolomide alone. The week-35 safety follow-up took place at visit V12, and the week-47 end of study took place at visit V13. Peripheral blood was collected at six visits: V03 (baseline), V05, V07, V10, V12 and V13. Longitudinal TCRB deep sequencing was performed for 20 to 30 treated patients wherever samples were available for exploratory analyses.

With regard to this clone: No antigen is known for it. The sample holds no much larger clone one base away, and base qualities are not on file.

The time point label corresponds to: week 47, end of study. Each vaccine dose, consisting of 300 ug of a 20-mer mutant IDH1 peptide in Montanide, was administered subcutaneously with topical imiquimod. Eight vaccinations were administered to patients in weeks 1, 3, 5, 7, 11, 15, 19 and 23, corresponding to visits V03 through V10. Donors had newly diagnosed WHO grade 3 or 4 IDH1-mutant astrocytomas with loss of nuclear ATRX. The samples were drawn from NOA16, a multicentre, single-arm, open-label phase I trial in Germany that tested a mutant IDH1 peptide vaccine in humans for the first time. Genomic DNA for TCRB sequencing was isolated from EDTA blood with the DNeasy Blood and Tissue Kit. Libraries were prepared through the immunoSEQ multiplex PCR assay. Rearranged TCR beta chain sequences were amplified with the hsTCRB Kit following the manufacturer's protocol. Sequencing of TCRB libraries was carried out on an Illumina MiSeq. In the original analysis: The kit vendor's proprietary platform handled demultiplexing, trimming and gene mapping. TCRdb mirrors the immuneACCESS table, restricted to in-frame sequences. Some clones are absent from its copies; in checked studies, under half trace to an unresolved V gene, and the reason for the others is unknown. V, J and clone size derive from that table, while D and trimming were established from the DNA sequence. The sample has about 94,000 clones on record, around nine tenths of them singletons. The ten largest clones take up roughly 0.81% of the sample.

The research as a whole found: PBMC samples for TCRB deep sequencing were selected based on availability. No apparent relationship was observed between pseudoprogression and alterations in the top peripheral T cell clonotypes detected by TCRB sequencing. Across multiple MHC alleles, vaccine-induced immune responses were seen in around 93% of patients. According to the authors, sample limitations meant that analyses of patient blood samples could not be reproduced.

The source of this sequence is a woman in her 50s with glioma. The sample consisted of PBMCs, taken from a glioma patient whose treatment included an IDH1 peptide vaccine.

Here is the DNA: TGTGCCAGCTCATCACAATCATGGCGCGCTGAAGCTTTCTTT. Its protein is CASSSQSWRAEAFF. Here the chain combines TRBV18 and TRBJ1-1, with no reliable assignment of the D segment. CDR1 and CDR2, looked up from the germline V gene, are KGHSH and LQKENI. V and J are truncated by 5 bases and 6 bases respectively, leaving an intervening sequence of 16 bases. The CDR3 runs 14 amino acids, cysteine and phenylalanine included. CDR3 DNA is the only sequence kept; it has 42 bases, read in frame from the first base.